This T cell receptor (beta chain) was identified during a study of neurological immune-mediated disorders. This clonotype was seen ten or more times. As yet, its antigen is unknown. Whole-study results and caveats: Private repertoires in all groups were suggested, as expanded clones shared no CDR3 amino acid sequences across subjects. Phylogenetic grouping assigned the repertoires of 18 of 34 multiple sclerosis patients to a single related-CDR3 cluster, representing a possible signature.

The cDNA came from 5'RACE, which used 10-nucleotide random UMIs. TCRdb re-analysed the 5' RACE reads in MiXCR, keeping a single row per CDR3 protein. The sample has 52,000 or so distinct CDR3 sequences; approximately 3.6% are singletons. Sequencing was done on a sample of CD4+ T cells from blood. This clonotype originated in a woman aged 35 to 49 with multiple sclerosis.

DNA for the CDR3: TGCAGTGCCAGGACTAGCTGGGAGCAGTACTTC. The encoded protein is CSARTSWEQYF. The rearrangement uses TRBV20-1 and TRBJ2-7; 8 bases are a match to TRBD2. Germline V gene lookup returns CDR1 DFQATT and CDR2 SNEGSKA (reference sequence). There are 11 residues in the CDR3. V trimming: 6 bases; J trimming: 7 bases; junction bases outside the gene matches: 5.